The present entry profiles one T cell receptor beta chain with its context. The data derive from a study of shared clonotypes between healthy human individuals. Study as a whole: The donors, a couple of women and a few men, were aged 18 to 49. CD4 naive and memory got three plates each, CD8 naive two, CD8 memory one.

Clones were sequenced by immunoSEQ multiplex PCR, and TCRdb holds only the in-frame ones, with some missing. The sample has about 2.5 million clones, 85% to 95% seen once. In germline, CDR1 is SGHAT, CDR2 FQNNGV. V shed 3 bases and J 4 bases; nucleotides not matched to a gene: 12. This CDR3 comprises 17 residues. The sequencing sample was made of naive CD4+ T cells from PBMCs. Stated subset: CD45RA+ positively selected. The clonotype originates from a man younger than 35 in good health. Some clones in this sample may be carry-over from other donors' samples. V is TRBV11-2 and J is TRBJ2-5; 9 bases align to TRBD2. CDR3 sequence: CASSLGLAGGLPETQYF. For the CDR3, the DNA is TGTGCCAGCAGCTTGGGTCTCGCGGGAGGGCTCCCAGAGACCCAGTACTTC.